A selection of T cell receptor beta chains follows, all from one sample in a study of technical replicates of blood from several donors. Repertoires were generated with immunoSEQ multiplex PCR, while TCRdb's copy carries only in-frame clones and drops some. The sample has fewer than 100,000 clones, roughly 95% seen once. The material sequenced was T cells isolated from PBMCs. The receptors here all came from a human donor in good health. CDR3s leave out the opening cysteine and the closing phenylalanine or tryptophan. Expanded clones are given a class, and other clones once, few, many or no size at all.

v_call	j_call	clone_size	cdr3_aa
TRBV5-1	TRBJ2-5	.	ASNSRERAFQETQY
TRBV7-6	TRBJ1-2	.	ASSAWTGIDYGYT
TRBV25-1	TRBJ2-1	.	ASRTAGSSYNEQF
TRBV4-2	TRBJ2-1	.	ASSQVYGLAASSYNEQF
TRBV6-1	TRBJ2-5	.	ASSEAVGGGLLGETQY
TRBV6-5	TRBJ1-4	.	ASSRRGLDEKLF
TRBV4-2	TRBJ2-7	.	ASSQRRQGPYEQY
TRBV11-2	TRBJ2-2	.	ASSLHGNTGELF
TRBV2	TRBJ1-2	.	ASRQVANYGYT
TRBV15	TRBJ2-7	once	ATSRDKLAGYYEQY
TRBV19	TRBJ2-1	.	ASTPDRISYNEQF
TRBV5-5	TRBJ1-1	.	ASSPTGRAEAF
TRBV5-1	TRBJ1-2	.	ASSLGTGTGESGYT
TRBV7-6	TRBJ2-5	.	ASSLHGKQETQY
TRBV6-1	TRBJ2-2	.	ASSESGFPGELF
TRBV19	TRBJ2-7	.	ASSATLQGSYEQY
TRBV5-5	TRBJ1-2	.	ASSLGSSQGVDGYT
TRBV19	TRBJ2-1	.	ASLETSGFYNEQF
TRBV27	TRBJ1-4	.	ASSSDRVGKLF
TRBV2	TRBJ2-7	.	ASLWTGASYEQY
TRBV27	TRBJ2-1	.	ASRPWGTTHNEQF
TRBV6-9	TRBJ2-3	.	ASSYSIKGPLSVAQY
TRBV6-4	TRBJ2-2	.	ASSDLGGANTGELF
TRBV5-1	TRBJ2-7	.	ASSLGPTSGRHEQY
TRBV2	TRBJ1-2	.	ASSLNRDNRYGYT
TRBV30	TRBJ2-7	once	AWSVGDRGVRRIGGEQY
TRBV7-8	TRBJ2-1	.	ASNNYTQWNEQF
TRBV5-1	TRBJ1-2	.	ASSWTGGKGYT
TRBV5-8	TRBJ2-6	.	ASSWDQGYPVFGANVLT
TRBV2	TRBJ2-7	.	ASSSGTYEQY
TRBV19	TRBJ1-5	.	ASDTNGGIEPQH
TRBV27	TRBJ2-3	.	ASGREDTQY
TRBV7-8	TRBJ2-4	.	ASSLDRGRIH
TRBV19	TRBJ2-5	.	ASSTLRQGQETQY
TRBV2	TRBJ1-1	few	ASSPPGSEAF
TRBV29-1	TRBJ1-1	.	SGNRGTEAF
TRBV30	TRBJ2-7	.	AWSVQGLGGSSYEQY
TRBV6-1	TRBJ2-7	few	ASSEEGGIYEQY
TRBV19	TRBJ1-2	.	ASSPRQANYGYT
TRBV27	TRBJ2-7	.	ASSFGTGVDEQY
TRBV27	TRBJ1-2	.	ASSRTGSSLSYGYT
TRBV4-1	TRBJ2-1	once	ASSPLAGYNEQF
TRBV5-1	TRBJ2-6	.	ASSLQGSSGANVLT